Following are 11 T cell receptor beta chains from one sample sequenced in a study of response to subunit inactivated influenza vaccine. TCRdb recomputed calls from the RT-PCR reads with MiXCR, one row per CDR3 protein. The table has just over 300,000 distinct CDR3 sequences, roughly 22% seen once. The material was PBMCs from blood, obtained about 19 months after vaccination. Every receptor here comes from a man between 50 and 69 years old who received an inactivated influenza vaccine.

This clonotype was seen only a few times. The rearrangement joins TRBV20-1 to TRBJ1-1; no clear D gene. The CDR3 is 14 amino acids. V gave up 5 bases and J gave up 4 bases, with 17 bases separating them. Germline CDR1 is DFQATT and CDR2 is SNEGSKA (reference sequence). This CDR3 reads CSAPPKVGSTEAFF. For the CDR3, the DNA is TGCAGTGCTCCGCCCAAAGTCGGTAGCACTGAAGCTTTCTTT.

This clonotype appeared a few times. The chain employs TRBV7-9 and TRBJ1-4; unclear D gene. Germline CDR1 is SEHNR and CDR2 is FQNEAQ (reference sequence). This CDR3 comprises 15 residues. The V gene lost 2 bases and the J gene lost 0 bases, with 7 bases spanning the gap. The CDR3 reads CASSLHGATNEKLFF. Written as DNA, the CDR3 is TGTGCCAGCAGCTTACATGGGGCAACTAATGAAAAACTGTTTTTT.

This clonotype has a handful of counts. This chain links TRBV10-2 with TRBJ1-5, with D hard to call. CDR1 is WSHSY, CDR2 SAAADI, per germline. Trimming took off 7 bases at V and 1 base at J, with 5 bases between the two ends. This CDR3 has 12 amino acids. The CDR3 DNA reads TGCGCCAGCATTTGGAGCAATCAGCCCCAGCATTTT. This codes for CASIWSNQPQHF.

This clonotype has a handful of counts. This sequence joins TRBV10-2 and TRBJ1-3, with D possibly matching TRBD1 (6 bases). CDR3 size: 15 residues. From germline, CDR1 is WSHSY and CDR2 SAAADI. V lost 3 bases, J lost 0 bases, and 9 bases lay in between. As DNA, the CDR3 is TGCGCCAGCAGTGAACAGGGAAACTCTGGAAACACCATATATTTT. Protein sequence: CASSEQGNSGNTIYF.

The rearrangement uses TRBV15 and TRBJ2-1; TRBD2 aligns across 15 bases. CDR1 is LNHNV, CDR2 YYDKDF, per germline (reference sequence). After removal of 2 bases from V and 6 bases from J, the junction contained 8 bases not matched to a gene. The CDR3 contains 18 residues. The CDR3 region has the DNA TGTGCCACCAGCAGAATCTTGGGACTAGCGGGAGGTACCAATGAGCAGTTCTTC. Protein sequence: CATSRILGLAGGTNEQFF.

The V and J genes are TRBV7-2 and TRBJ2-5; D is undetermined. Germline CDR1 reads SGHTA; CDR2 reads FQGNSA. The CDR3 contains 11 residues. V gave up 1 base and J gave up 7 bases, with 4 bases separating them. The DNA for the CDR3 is TGTGCCAGCAGCTTAGACAGGACCCAGTACTTC. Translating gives CASSLDRTQYF.

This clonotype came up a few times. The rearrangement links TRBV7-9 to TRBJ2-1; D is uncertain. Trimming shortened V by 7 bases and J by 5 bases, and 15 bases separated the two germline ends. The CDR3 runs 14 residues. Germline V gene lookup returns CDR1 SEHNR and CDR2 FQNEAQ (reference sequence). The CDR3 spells CASTFTGTNNEQFF. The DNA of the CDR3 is TGTGCCAGCACCTTTACGGGTACCAACAATGAGCAGTTCTTC.

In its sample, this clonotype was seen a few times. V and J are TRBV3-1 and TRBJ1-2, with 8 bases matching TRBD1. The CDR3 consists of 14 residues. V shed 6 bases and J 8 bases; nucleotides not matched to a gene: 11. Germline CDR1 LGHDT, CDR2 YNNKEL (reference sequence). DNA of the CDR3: TGTGCCAGCAGGTCCCGGACAGGGCCCAACGGCTACACCTTC. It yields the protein CASRSRTGPNGYTF. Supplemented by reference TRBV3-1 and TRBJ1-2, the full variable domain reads DTAVSQTPKYLVTQMGNDKSIKCEQNLGHDTMYWYKQDSKKFLKIMFSYNNKELIINETVPNRFSPKSPDKAHLNLHINSLELGDSAVYFCASRSRTGPNGYTFGSGTRLTVV.

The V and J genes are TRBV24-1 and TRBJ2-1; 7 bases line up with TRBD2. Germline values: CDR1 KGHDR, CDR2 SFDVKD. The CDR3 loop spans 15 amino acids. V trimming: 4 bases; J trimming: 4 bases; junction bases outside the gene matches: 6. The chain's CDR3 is CATSEASGQYNEQFF. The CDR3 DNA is TGTGCCACCAGTGAGGCTAGCGGACAATACAATGAGCAGTTCTTC.

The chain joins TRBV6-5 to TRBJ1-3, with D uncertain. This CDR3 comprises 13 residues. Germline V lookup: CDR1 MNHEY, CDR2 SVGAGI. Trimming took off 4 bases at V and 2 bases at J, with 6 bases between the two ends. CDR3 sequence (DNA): TGTGCCAGCAGTTCCCCCACTGGAAACACCATATATTTT. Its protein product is CASSSPTGNTIYF.

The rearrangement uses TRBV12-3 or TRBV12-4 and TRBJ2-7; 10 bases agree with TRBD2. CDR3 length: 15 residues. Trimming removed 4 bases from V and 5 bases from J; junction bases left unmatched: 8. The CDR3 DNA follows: TGTGCCAGCAGTTCACTTGGACTAGCGGAACACGAGCAGTACTTC. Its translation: CASSSLGLAEHEQYF.